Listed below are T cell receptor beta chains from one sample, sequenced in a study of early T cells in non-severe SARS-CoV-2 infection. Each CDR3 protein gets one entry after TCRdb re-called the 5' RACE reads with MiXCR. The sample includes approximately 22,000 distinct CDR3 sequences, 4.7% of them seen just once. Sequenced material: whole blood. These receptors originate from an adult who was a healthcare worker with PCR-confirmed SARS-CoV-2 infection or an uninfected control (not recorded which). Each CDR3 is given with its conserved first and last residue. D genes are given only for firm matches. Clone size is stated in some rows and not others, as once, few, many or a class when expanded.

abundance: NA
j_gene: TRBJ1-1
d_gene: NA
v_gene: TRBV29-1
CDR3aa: CSGKNTEAFF
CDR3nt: TGCAGCGGGAAAAACACTGAAGCTTTCTTT

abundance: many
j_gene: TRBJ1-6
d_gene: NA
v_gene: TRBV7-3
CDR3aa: CASSPDSLYNSPLHF
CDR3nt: TGTGCCAGCAGCCCGGACAGTTTGTATAATTCACCCCTCCACTTT

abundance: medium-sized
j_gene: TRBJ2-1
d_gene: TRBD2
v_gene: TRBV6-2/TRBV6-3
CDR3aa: CASRPVAGGLNEQFF
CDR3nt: TGTGCCAGCAGGCCAGTAGCGGGGGGTCTCAATGAGCAGTTCTTC

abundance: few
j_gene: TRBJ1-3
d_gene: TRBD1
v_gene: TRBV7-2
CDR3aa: CASSLGGQGAGNTIYF
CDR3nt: TGTGCCAGCAGCTTAGGAGGACAGGGGGCAGGGAACACCATATATTTT

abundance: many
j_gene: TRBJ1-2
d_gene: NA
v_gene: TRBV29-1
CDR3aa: CSVFEQGKGYTF
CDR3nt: TGCAGCGTTTTTGAACAGGGAAAAGGCTACACCTTC

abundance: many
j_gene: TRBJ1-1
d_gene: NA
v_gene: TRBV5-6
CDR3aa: CASSLYLYLNTEAFF
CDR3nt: TGTGCCAGCAGCTTGTATTTGTACCTGAACACTGAAGCTTTCTTT

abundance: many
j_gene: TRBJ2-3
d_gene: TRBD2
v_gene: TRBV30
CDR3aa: CAWKRTAGADTQYF
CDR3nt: TGTGCCTGGAAGAGGACAGCGGGGGCAGATACGCAGTATTTT

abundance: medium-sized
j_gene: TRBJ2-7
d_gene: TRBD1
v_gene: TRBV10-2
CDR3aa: CASTGGMGQGSTYEQYF
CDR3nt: TGCGCCAGCACTGGCGGGATGGGACAGGGATCAACCTACGAGCAGTACTTC

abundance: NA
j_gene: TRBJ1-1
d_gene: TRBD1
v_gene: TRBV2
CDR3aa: CASSVPDRVRRMNTEAFF
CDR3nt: TGTGCCAGCAGTGTCCCAGACAGGGTTAGGAGGATGAACACTGAAGCTTTCTTT

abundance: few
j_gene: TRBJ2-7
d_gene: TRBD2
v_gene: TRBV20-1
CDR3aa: CSAVPYLAGGLYEQYF
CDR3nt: TGCAGTGCTGTTCCTTATCTAGCGGGGGGTTTGTACGAGCAGTACTTC

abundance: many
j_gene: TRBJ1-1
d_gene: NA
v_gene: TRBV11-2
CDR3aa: CASSLEGGSNTEAFF
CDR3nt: TGTGCCAGCAGCTTAGAAGGGGGATCGAACACTGAAGCTTTCTTT

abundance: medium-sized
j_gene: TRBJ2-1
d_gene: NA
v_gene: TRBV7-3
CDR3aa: CASSLLSRGAYYNEQFF
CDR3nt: TGTGCCAGCAGCTTACTCTCACGGGGGGCTTACTACAATGAGCAGTTCTTC

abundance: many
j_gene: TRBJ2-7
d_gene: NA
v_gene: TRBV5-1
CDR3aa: CASSLAAGLSSGEQYF
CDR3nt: TGCGCCAGCAGCTTGGCGGCGGGGCTAAGCTCTGGCGAGCAGTACTTC

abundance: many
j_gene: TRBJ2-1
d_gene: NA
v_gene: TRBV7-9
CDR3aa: CASSSSFRNEQFF
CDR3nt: TGTGCCAGCAGCTCCAGCTTTCGGAATGAGCAGTTCTTC

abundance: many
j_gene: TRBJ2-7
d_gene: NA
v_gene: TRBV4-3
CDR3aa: CASSQELAAFSYEQYF
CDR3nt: TGCGCCAGCAGCCAAGAATTAGCGGCCTTCTCCTACGAGCAGTACTTC

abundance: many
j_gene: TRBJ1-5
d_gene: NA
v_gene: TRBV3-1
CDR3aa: CASSRGSGANQPQHF
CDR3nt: TGTGCCAGCAGCCGCGGGTCGGGGGCAAATCAGCCCCAGCATTTT

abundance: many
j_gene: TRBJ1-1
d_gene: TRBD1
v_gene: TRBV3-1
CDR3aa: CASSPLAGTGMNTEAFF
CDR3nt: TGTGCCAGCAGCCCCCTGGCCGGGACAGGCATGAACACTGAAGCTTTCTTT

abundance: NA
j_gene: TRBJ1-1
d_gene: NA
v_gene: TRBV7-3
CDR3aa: CASSLGARTEAFF
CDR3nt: TGTGCCAGCAGCTTGGGGGCTCGGACTGAAGCTTTCTTT

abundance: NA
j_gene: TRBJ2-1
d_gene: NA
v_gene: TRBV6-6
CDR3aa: CASSYSRPRSYNEQFF
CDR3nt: TGTGCCAGCAGTTACTCGAGGCCCCGCTCCTACAATGAGCAGTTCTTC

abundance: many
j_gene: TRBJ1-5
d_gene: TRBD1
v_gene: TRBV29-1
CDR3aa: CSVLVAGGQPQHF
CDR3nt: TGCAGCGTTCTTGTGGCAGGGGGTCAGCCCCAGCATTTT

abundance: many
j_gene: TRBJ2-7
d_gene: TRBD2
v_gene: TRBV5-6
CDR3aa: CASSLALAGYYEQYF
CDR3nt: TGTGCCAGCAGCTTGGCGCTAGCGGGATACTACGAGCAGTACTTC

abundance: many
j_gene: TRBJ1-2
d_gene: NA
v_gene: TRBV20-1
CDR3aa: CSARVPIHIYGYTF
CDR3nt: TGCAGTGCTAGAGTCCCCATTCACATCTATGGCTACACCTTC

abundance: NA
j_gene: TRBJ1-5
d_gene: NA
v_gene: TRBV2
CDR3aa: CASRLESGGGQPQHF
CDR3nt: TGTGCCAGCAGACTAGAATCAGGCGGAGGTCAGCCCCAGCATTTT

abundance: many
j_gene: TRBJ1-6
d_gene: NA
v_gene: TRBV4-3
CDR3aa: CASSEGLDNSPLHF
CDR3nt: TGCGCCAGCAGCGAAGGACTGGATAATTCACCCCTCCACTTT

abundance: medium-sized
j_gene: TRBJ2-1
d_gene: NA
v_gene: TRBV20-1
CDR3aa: CSASDGPYNEQFF
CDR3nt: TGCAGTGCTTCAGACGGCCCCTACAATGAGCAGTTCTTC

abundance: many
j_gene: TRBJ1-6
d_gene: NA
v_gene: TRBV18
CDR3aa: CASSPSRDLLGSLHF
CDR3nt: TGTGCCAGCTCACCGTCCAGGGATCTCCTTGGATCCCTCCACTTT